The next 24 T cell receptor beta chains were all read from a single sample in a study of graft-versus-host responses after intestinal transplantation. The table came from immunoSEQ multiplex PCR; TCRdb's copy has only in-frame clones and leaves some out. Among around 90,000 clones listed, roughly 91% were seen once. For these TCRs, the target antigens are not known. This specimen was unstimulated CD8+ T cells sorted from spleen or lymph node cells, taken before intestinal transplant. The origin of the receptors is a human donor who received an intestinal transplant.

The J gene is TRBJ1-2, the V gene TRBV27, with TRBD1 identical over 7 bases. The CDR3 has 17 residues. After removal of 3 bases from V and 3 bases from J, the junction contained 13 bases not matched to a gene. The germline V gene has CDR1 MNHEY and CDR2 SMNVEV (reference sequence). Written as DNA, the CDR3 is TGTGCCAGCAGTTTCCTCACTACAGGGGCGGCTGACTATGGCTACACCTTC. It yields the protein CASSFLTTGAADYGYTF.

The rearrangement links TRBV27 to TRBJ1-4; 12 bases map to TRBD1. V lost 5 bases and J lost 8; bases outside the gene matches: 9. Germline-derived CDR1 and CDR2 are MNHEY and SMNVEV (reference sequence). The CDR3 has 16 residues. Here the CDR3 reads CASSPRDRGPREKLFF. The CDR3 coding sequence is TGTGCCAGCAGTCCCCGGGACAGGGGGCCAAGAGAAAAACTGTTTTTT.

This chain uses TRBV27 with TRBJ2-2; 12 bases agree with TRBD2. The CDR3 runs to 15 residues. Losses at the gene ends were 2 bases for V and 6 bases for J; bases not matched to a gene: 1. Germline CDR1 is MNHEY and CDR2 is SMNVEV (reference sequence). The CDR3 here is CASSLLAGGPGELFF. CDR3 nucleotides: TGTGCCAGCAGTTTACTAGCGGGAGGGCCCGGGGAGCTGTTTTTT.

This clone was observed a single time. The V gene is TRBV5-6, the J gene TRBJ1-2; D remains unclear. V lost 2 bases to trimming and J lost 3 bases, with 8 bases between them. CDR3 size: 13 residues. Germline values: CDR1 SGHDT, CDR2 YYEEEE. CDR3 amino acids: CASSLGLDYGYTF. The CDR3 bases are TGTGCCAGCAGCTTAGGACTAGACTATGGCTACACCTTC. The entire variable domain, with the rest obtained from reference TRBV5-6 and TRBJ1-2, is as follows: DAGVTQSPTHLIKTRGQQVTLRCSPKSGHDTVSWYQQALGQGPQFIFQYYEEEERQRGNFPDRFSGHQFPNYSSELNVNALLLGDSALYLCASSLGLDYGYTFGSGTRLTVV.

This chain links TRBV2 with TRBJ1-1; D is ambiguous. The CDR3 loop spans 14 amino acids. Trimming shortened V by 6 bases and J by 0 bases, and 11 bases separated the two germline ends. Germline lookup yields CDR1 SNHLY and CDR2 FYNNEI. The CDR3 DNA sequence: TGTGCCAGCAGCACGGCCGAGGTGAACACTGAAGCTTTCTTT. It codes for CASSTAEVNTEAFF. Variable domain in full (rest from reference TRBV2 and TRBJ1-1): EPEVTQTPSHQVTQMGQEVILRCVPISNHLYFYWYRQILGQKVEFLVSFYNNEISEKSEIFDDQFSVERPDGSNFTLKIRSTKLEDSAMYFCASSTAEVNTEAFFGQGTRLTVV.

The V call is TRBV5-6, the J call TRBJ1-5; TRBD1 agrees at 9 bases. Trimming removed 3 bases from V and 1 base from J; junction bases left unmatched: 2. The CDR3 runs to 15 residues. CDR1 SGHDT and CDR2 YYEEEE come from the germline V gene. The CDR3 is CASSWGTGSNQPQHF. The CDR3 DNA reads TGTGCCAGCAGCTGGGGGACAGGGAGCAATCAGCCCCAGCATTTT.

V gene TRBV27 combines with J gene TRBJ2-7; 8 bases fit TRBD1. J gave up 3 bases and V 3 bases, and 1 base lay outside the gene matches. Per the germline V gene, CDR1 is MNHEY and CDR2 is SMNVEV (reference sequence). The CDR3 consists of 13 residues. The CDR3 DNA reads TGTGCCAGCAGTTTGGGGACAGGCTACGAGCAGTACTTC. Its translation is CASSLGTGYEQYF.

The chain combines TRBV4-2 with TRBJ1-5; 7 positions match TRBD1. The germline gives CDR1 LGHNA, CDR2 YNFKEQ. The CDR3 spans 15 residues. Germline trimming cut 0 bases from V and 7 bases from J; bases unmatched to any gene: 6. The CDR3 region has the DNA TGTGCCAGCAGCCAAGACAGGGGGATTGTCCAGCCCCAGCATTTT. Translated: CASSQDRGIVQPQHF.

The CDR3 nucleotides are TGTGCCAGCAGCTCAGGAGGGGGCTCTGAGCAGTTCTTC. Translation gives CASSSGGGSEQFF. The rearrangement uses TRBV7-9 and TRBJ2-1; weak D call: TRBD1 (7 bases). Germline V lookup: CDR1 SEHNR, CDR2 FQNEAQ (reference sequence). The CDR3 contains 13 residues. V lost 4 bases to trimming and J lost 9 bases, with 13 bases between them. The full variable domain, completed using reference TRBV7-9 and TRBJ2-1, is DTGVSQNPRHKITKRGQNVTFRCDPISEHNRLYWYRQTLGQGPEFLTYFQNEAQLEKSRLLSDRFSAERPKGSFSTLEIQRTEQGDSAMYLCASSSGGGSEQFFGPGTRLTVL.

The chain employs TRBV27 and TRBJ2-5; D remains ambiguous. The ends were cut back, 0 bases at V and 1 base at J, with 9 bases in the middle. Germline lookup yields CDR1 MNHEY and CDR2 SMNVEV (reference sequence). The CDR3 is 15 amino acids. The CDR3 region is CASSLSSGVQETQYF. Here the CDR3 DNA reads TGTGCCAGCAGTTTATCGTCAGGTGTCCAAGAGACCCAGTACTTC.

The chain employs TRBV18 and TRBJ2-2, with D possibly TRBD2 on 6 matching bases. Trimming pared 6 bases from V and 7 bases from J, leaving 21 bases between. Germline lookup yields CDR1 KGHSH and CDR2 LQKENI. The CDR3 runs to 16 residues. This CDR3 reads CASSAATSGLGGELFF. Written as DNA, the CDR3 is TGTGCCAGCTCGGCGGCGACAAGCGGGCTTGGCGGGGAGCTGTTTTTT.

In regard to this clone: The identical CDR3 is also encoded by other nucleotide sequences in the sample. The chain carries TRBV19 and TRBJ2-1, with 10 bases lining up with TRBD2. Germline V gene lookup returns CDR1 LNHDA and CDR2 SQIVND (reference sequence). CDR3 size: 15 residues. V lost 3 bases and J lost 5; bases outside the gene matches: 4. CDR3 amino acids: CASSIGSGGNNEQFF. CDR3 DNA: TGTGCCAGTAGTATCGGTAGCGGGGGGAACAATGAGCAGTTCTTC.

V and J are TRBV11-2 and TRBJ2-7, with no clear D. Trimming shortened V by 3 bases and J by 3 bases, and 3 bases separated the two germline ends. The CDR3 loop spans 11 amino acids. Germline V gives CDR1 SGHAT, CDR2 FQNNGV. DNA of the CDR3: TGTGCCAGCAGCTTTCACTACGAGCAGTACTTC. Translating it yields CASSFHYEQYF. Drawing the rest from reference TRBV11-2 and TRBJ2-7, the complete variable domain is EAGVAQSPRYKIIEKRQSVAFWCNPISGHATLYWYQQILGQGPKLLIQFQNNGVVDDSQLPKDRFSAERLKGVDSTLKIQPAKLEDSAVYLCASSFHYEQYFGPGTRLTVT.

The V gene is TRBV29-1, the J gene TRBJ2-2; 9 bases line up with TRBD1. The length of the CDR3 is 16 residues. Losses at the gene ends were 6 bases for V and 4 bases for J; bases not matched to a gene: 12. Germline V lookup: CDR1 SQVTM, CDR2 ANQGSEA. Here the CDR3 DNA reads TGCAGCGTGGAAACCCGGGACAGGGTCCTCACCGGGGAGCTGTTTTTT. Residues: CSVETRDRVLTGELFF.

This chain connects TRBV9 to TRBJ2-1, with 7 positions matching TRBD1. V shed 3 bases, J shed 4 bases, and the junction held 7 bases outside the gene matches. The length of the CDR3 is 15 residues. The germline V gene encodes CDR1 SGDLS and CDR2 YYNGEE. The CDR3 bases are TGTGCCAGCAGCGGGTCCGGGACAGAATACAATGAGCAGTTCTTC. Translating gives CASSGSGTEYNEQFF.

V usage is TRBV7-9 and J usage is TRBJ2-7; tentatively, D is TRBD1 (6 bases). Germline CDR1 SEHNR, CDR2 FQNEAQ (reference sequence). This CDR3 comprises 13 residues. V shed 3 bases and J shed 3 bases, with 9 bases lying between them. The CDR3 sequence is CASSLGHNYEQYF. In DNA, the CDR3 is TGTGCCAGCAGCTTGGGACATAACTACGAGCAGTACTTC.

The chain links TRBV19 to TRBJ2-5, with 8 nucleotides matching TRBD1. The V and J ends lost 5 bases and 5 bases, in that order; junction bases with no gene match: 10. Looked up from germline, CDR1 is LNHDA and CDR2 is SQIVND (reference sequence). The CDR3 extends over 15 amino acids. The CDR3 loop is CASSPNRQGWETQYF. The DNA for the CDR3 is TGTGCCAGTAGTCCAAACCGACAGGGGTGGGAGACCCAGTACTTC. The variable domain in full, with the rest retrieved from reference TRBV19 and TRBJ2-5, is DGGITQSPKYLFRKEGQNVTLSCEQNLNHDAMYWYRQDPGQGLRLIYYSQIVNDFQKGDIAEGYSVSREKKESFPLTVTSAQKNPTAFYLCASSPNRQGWETQYFGPGTRLLVL.

The chain has TRBV2 and TRBJ2-1; TRBD1 aligns across 9 bases. The CDR3 is made up of 17 amino acids. J was trimmed by 3 bases and V by 6 bases; bases with no gene match: 12. The germline CDR1 and CDR2 sequences are SNHLY and FYNNEI. The CDR3 is CASRTTGGLIGYNEQFF. The DNA for the CDR3 is TGTGCCAGCAGGACGACAGGGGGGCTAATAGGCTACAATGAGCAGTTCTTC.

V gene TRBV19 combines with J gene TRBJ1-2, with D maybe TRBD1 (5 bases). The length of the CDR3 is 15 residues. Looked up from germline, CDR1 is LNHDA and CDR2 is SQIVND (reference sequence). Trimming took 4 bases from V and 0 from J, leaving 12 bases between them. CDR3 region: CASSTNRPPNYGYTF. The CDR3 DNA reads TGTGCCAGTAGTACAAACAGGCCTCCTAACTATGGCTACACCTTC.

The chain has TRBV7-8 and TRBJ1-2; D gene ambiguous. The CDR3 totals 15 residues. Trimming took 0 bases from V and 0 from J, leaving 8 bases between them. Per the germline V gene, CDR1 is SGHVS and CDR2 is FQNEAQ. This CDR3 reads CASSLALIANYGYTF. The DNA for the CDR3 is TGTGCCAGCAGCTTAGCGTTAATAGCTAACTATGGCTACACCTTC.

V and J are TRBV27 and TRBJ2-1; 8 bases are a match to TRBD2. V lost 3 bases to trimming and J lost 1 base; unmatched junction nucleotides: 2. The CDR3 sequence is 15 residues long. CDR1 and CDR2 (germline): MNHEY, SMNVEV (reference sequence). Here the CDR3 reads CASSLGTRSYNEQFF. DNA of the CDR3: TGTGCCAGCAGTTTGGGGACTAGATCCTACAATGAGCAGTTCTTC.

The chain has TRBV4-2 and TRBJ1-2; D not resolved. CDR3 length: 15 amino acids. V lost 4 bases and J lost 6, with 18 bases in between. Germline V gene lookup returns CDR1 LGHNA and CDR2 YNFKEQ. As DNA, the CDR3 is TGTGCCAGCAGCCTTTCGGGAGGCCAGAAAGATGGCTACACCTTC. Translated, it gives CASSLSGGQKDGYTF.

The chain couples TRBV25-1 to TRBJ1-1; TRBD1 is a possible D gene (5 bases). This CDR3 has 18 residues. V lost 3 bases and J lost 5, with 25 bases in between. Germline V CDR1 and CDR2: MGHDK, SYGVNS. The CDR3 DNA is TGTGCCAGCAGTGAGGATAATCCGGGGGATCTATTGGGTACTGAAGCTTTCTTT. Protein: CASSEDNPGDLLGTEAFF.

This chain uses TRBV5-6 with TRBJ2-7; D is possibly TRBD2 (5 bases). Germline V gene lookup returns CDR1 SGHDT and CDR2 YYEEEE. Deletions cut 0 bases from V and 0 bases from J, with 10 bases between. This CDR3 comprises 15 residues. CDR3: CASSLVRVDSYEQYF. CDR3 nucleotides: TGTGCCAGCAGCTTGGTGCGGGTAGACTCCTACGAGCAGTACTTC.